This TCR beta chain is drawn from a study of shared clonotypes between healthy human individuals. Study background: Every donor yielded three CD4 naive, three CD4 memory, two CD8 naive and one CD8 memory plate.

J gave up 6 bases and V 4 bases, and 9 bases lay outside the gene matches. The length of the CDR3 is 14 residues. Germline V lookup: CDR1 SGHNT, CDR2 YYREEE (reference sequence). The material for each subset, its genomic DNA, was split evenly across several immunoSEQ plates. Some 30,000 T cell genomes, or roughly 200 ng DNA, went into the sorted-subset replicate PCRs. As handled by the study authors: Quality scores were absent from the junction-only immunoSEQ sequences, so filtering differed. TCRdb's table, derived via immunoSEQ multiplex PCR, lists solely in-frame clones and lacks some. The DNA gave D and trimming, while V, J and clone size come from that table. This table holds hundreds of thousands of clones, roughly 95% found once. CD45RO-negative, CCR7-positively selected cells formed the naive CD8 fraction, excluding terminally differentiated effector memory CD45RA+ cells.

The chain employs TRBV5-4 and TRBJ2-7, with 8 bases fitting TRBD1. Material: naive CD8+ T cells sorted from blood. This clonotype was sampled from a woman in her 30s in good health. CDR3 coding DNA: TGTGCCAGCAGCACAACGACAGGGGTACCCGAGCAGTACTTC. It specifies CASSTTTGVPEQYF.